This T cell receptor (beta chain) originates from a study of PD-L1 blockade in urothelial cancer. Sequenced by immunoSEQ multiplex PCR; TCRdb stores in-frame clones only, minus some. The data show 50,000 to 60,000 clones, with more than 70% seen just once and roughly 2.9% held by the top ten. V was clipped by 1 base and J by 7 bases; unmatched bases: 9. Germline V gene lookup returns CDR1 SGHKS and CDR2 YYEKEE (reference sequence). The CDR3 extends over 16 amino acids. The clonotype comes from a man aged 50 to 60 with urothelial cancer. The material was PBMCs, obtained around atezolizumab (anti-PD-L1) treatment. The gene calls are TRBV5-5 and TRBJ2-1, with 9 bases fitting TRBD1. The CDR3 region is CASSLRGDRVRNEQFF. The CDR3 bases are TGTGCCAGCAGCTTGCGGGGGGACAGGGTTCGAAATGAGCAGTTCTTC.